Below, 26 T cell receptor beta chains from the same sample are listed, as sequenced in a study of cytomegalovirus exposure and HLA in healthy donors. The primer mix had 60 Vbeta and 13 Jbeta primers. The data were produced by immunoSEQ multiplex PCR, yet TCRdb's version contains in-frame clones alone and is incomplete. The sample holds some 150,000 clones, roughly four fifths seen once. The specimen sequenced was PBMCs. Source of these receptors: a man between 25 and 39 years old in good health and CMV-seropositive.

This chain joins TRBV6-6 and TRBJ2-5; TRBD2 agrees at 10 bases. The J call is in doubt because the DNA end fits TRBJ2-7 better. CDR1 is MNHNY, CDR2 SVGAGI, per germline (reference sequence). The CDR3 has 15 amino acids. The CDR3 here is CASRTPVAGGYEQYF. CDR3 coding DNA: TGTGCCAGCAGGACCCCCGTAGCGGGGGGTTACGAGCAGTACTTC.

The chain has TRBV4-1 and TRBJ2-5; no firm D call. The CDR3 is made up of 13 amino acids. Germline CDR1 MGHRA, CDR2 YSYEKL. V lost 1 base and J 4 bases, leaving 7 bases between the germline ends. The DNA of the CDR3 is TGCGCCAGCAGCCAAGTTATCCGAGAGACCCAGTACTTC. Residues: CASSQVIRETQYF.

The rearrangement joins TRBV11-3 to TRBJ2-1; 11 bases are a match to TRBD1. In germline, CDR1 is SGHNT, CDR2 YENEEA. This CDR3 region has 17 residues. The J segment lost 0 bases and the V segment lost 5 bases, leaving 6 bases of the junction unmatched. CDR3 in DNA: TGTGCCAGCAGCCCGGGACAGGGGGACAGCTCCTACAATGAGCAGTTCTTC. Protein product: CASSPGQGDSSYNEQFF.

The J gene is TRBJ2-3, the V gene TRBV9, with TRBD1 identical over 9 bases. CDR1 is SGDLS, CDR2 YYNGEE, per germline. Trimming took 4 bases from V and 1 from J; bases not matched to a gene: 4. This CDR3 has 15 amino acids. As DNA, the CDR3 is TGTGCCAGCAGCTACAGGGGGCTTGGCACAGATACGCAGTATTTT. Translation gives CASSYRGLGTDTQYF.

V and J are TRBV5-1 and TRBJ1-5; no definite D call. This CDR3 region has 14 residues. Germline CDR1 SGHRS, CDR2 YFSETQ. The V and J ends lost 4 bases and 6 bases respectively, with 14 bases between them. The CDR3 nucleotides are TGCGCCAGCAGCCCCTCAAGCAGGATTCAGCCCCAGCATTTT. This sequence encodes CASSPSSRIQPQHF.

The J gene is TRBJ2-5, the V gene TRBV7-2, with D maybe TRBD2 (6 bases). This CDR3 region has 15 residues. Germline V CDR1 and CDR2: SGHTA, FQGNSA. V lost 7 bases and J 1 base, leaving 16 bases between the germline ends. CDR3 region: CASTPGGAVQETQYF. The CDR3 nucleotides read TGTGCCAGCACTCCCGGCGGGGCAGTCCAAGAGACCCAGTACTTC.

A word on this clone: One junction end disagrees with the germline gene, perhaps due to a read error. The chain has TRBV27 and TRBJ2-6, with D tentatively TRBD1 (7 bases). This CDR3 region has 16 residues. Germline CDR1 reads MNHEY; CDR2 reads SMNVEV (reference sequence). CDR3 sequence: CASSSQGGSGANGLTF. CDR3 coding DNA: TGTGCCAGCAGTTCTCAGGGGGGATCTGGGGCCAACGGCCTGACTTTC.

The chain has TRBV28 and TRBJ2-5; a weak D match, TRBD2 (5 bases). CDR3 length: 13 amino acids. V lost 6 bases and J lost 3, with 11 bases in between. CDR1 and CDR2 (germline): MDHEN, SYDVKM. The DNA of the CDR3 is TGTGCCAGCAGCCAGGACTTAAAAGAGACCCAGTACTTC. Residues: CASSQDLKETQYF.

V and J are TRBV11-2 and TRBJ2-3; 8 nucleotides line up with TRBD2. CDR1 and CDR2 from the germline V gene are SGHAT and FQNNGV. CDR3 length: 16 residues. The ends lost 1 base at V and 4 bases at J; junction bases unmatched: 7. The DNA of the CDR3 is TGTGCCAGCAGCTTAGGGCCCGCCGGGAGGGCAGATACGCAGTATTTT. Translating gives CASSLGPAGRADTQYF. The full variable domain, rest sourced from reference TRBV11-2 and TRBJ2-3, is EAGVAQSPRYKIIEKRQSVAFWCNPISGHATLYWYQQILGQGPKLLIQFQNNGVVDDSQLPKDRFSAERLKGVDSTLKIQPAKLEDSAVYLCASSLGPAGRADTQYFGPGTRLTVL.

This rearrangement joins TRBV28 to TRBJ1-1; D is unclear. This CDR3 has 13 amino acids. CDR1 MDHEN and CDR2 SYDVKM come from the germline V gene. Trimming removed 5 bases at V and 1 base at J, with 8 bases between. This chain's CDR3 is CASSDPRNTEAFF. CDR3 coding DNA: TGTGCCAGCAGTGATCCCAGGAACACTGAAGCTTTCTTT.

This clone was picked up a small number of times. V gene TRBV5-1 combines with J gene TRBJ2-5; 10 bases are a match to TRBD2. The V gene's germline CDR1 is SGHRS and CDR2 YFSETQ. The CDR3 sequence is 21 residues long. Trimming removed 0 bases from V and 0 bases from J; junction bases left unmatched: 17. This CDR3 reads CASSLGLSSGSSSVNQETQYF. The CDR3 coding sequence is TGCGCCAGCAGCTTGGGCCTTTCTAGCGGGAGTTCGTCGGTGAACCAAGAGACCCAGTACTTC.

This sequence joins TRBV5-1 and TRBJ2-7, with 10 bases identical to TRBD1. The length of the CDR3 is 15 residues. Trimming at V came to 2 bases and at J to 5 bases, leaving 7 bases not matched to a gene. Germline assignment: CDR1 SGHRS and CDR2 YFSETQ. The CDR3 region has the DNA TGCGCCAGCAGCTTCCGGACAGGGGGTCTGGACGAGCAGTACTTC. Its translation: CASSFRTGGLDEQYF.

This clone was detected only once. The chain recombines TRBV7-2 with TRBJ1-1; D remains unclear. The CDR3 runs to 14 residues. Germline V CDR1 and CDR2: SGHTA, FQGNSA. V shed 4 bases and J shed 7 bases, with 16 bases lying between them. This chain's CDR3 is CASSSHPMGSEAFF. The CDR3, as DNA: TGTGCCAGCAGCTCCCATCCAATGGGGAGTGAAGCTTTCTTT. The variable domain in full, with the rest retrieved from reference TRBV7-2 and TRBJ1-1, is GAGVSQSPSNKVTEKGKDVELRCDPISGHTALYWYRQSLGQGLEFLIYFQGNSAPDKSGLPSDRFSAERTGGSVSTLTIQRTQQEDSAVYLCASSSHPMGSEAFFGQGTRLTVV.

This rearrangement joins TRBV11-2 to TRBJ2-5; the match to TRBD1 covers 8 bases. Germline CDR1 and CDR2: SGHAT and FQNNGV. This CDR3 is 14 amino acids long. V trimming: 5 bases; J trimming: 5 bases; junction bases outside the gene matches: 7. In DNA form, the CDR3 reads TGTGCCAGCAGCAATCAGGGGGCGCGGGAGACCCAGTACTTC. Residues: CASSNQGARETQYF.

V gene TRBV27 combines with J gene TRBJ2-3; D unclear. V was pared by 5 bases and J by 7 bases, with 4 bases between. Germline CDR1 is MNHEY and CDR2 is SMNVEV (reference sequence). This CDR3 comprises 10 residues. CDR3 protein: CASSPYTQYF. For the CDR3, the DNA is TGTGCCAGCAGTCCCTATACGCAGTATTTT.

V usage is TRBV14 and J usage is TRBJ2-5; D may be TRBD1 (5 bases). Germline CDR1 reads SGHDN; CDR2 reads FVKESK. Trimming pared 5 bases from V and 3 bases from J, leaving 10 bases between. The CDR3 runs 13 residues. CDR3 nucleotides: TGTGCCAGCAGCAGACAGATCGAAGAGACCCAGTACTTC. Its translation is CASSRQIEETQYF.

J is TRBJ2-1 and V is TRBV7-2, with D perhaps TRBD1 (6 bases). Trimming pared 2 bases from V and 4 bases from J, leaving 9 bases between. The germline V gene encodes CDR1 SGHTA and CDR2 FQGNSA. This CDR3 is built from 14 residues. CDR3 region: CASSLTQGYNEQFF. In DNA form, the CDR3 reads TGTGCCAGCAGCTTAACACAGGGATACAATGAGCAGTTCTTC.

The chain joins TRBV6-6 to TRBJ2-7, with D hard to call. The CDR3 contains 11 residues. Trimming took off 5 bases at V and 3 bases at J, with 5 bases between the two ends. From germline, CDR1 is MNHNY and CDR2 SVGAGI (reference sequence). DNA of the CDR3: TGTGCCAGCAGTCCCCTCTACGAGCAGTACTTC. Its translation is CASSPLYEQYF.

This clone was seen only a few times. The rearrangement links TRBV7-2 to TRBJ1-5; D uncertain. The CDR3 consists of 14 residues. CDR1 SGHTA and CDR2 FQGNSA come from the germline V gene. V shed 1 base and J shed 6 bases, with 10 bases lying between them. The CDR3 DNA reads TGTGCCAGCAGCTTAGGGACTCGGGGTCAGCCCCAGCATTTT. Translated: CASSLGTRGQPQHF. Full variable domain (rest looked up from reference TRBV7-2 and TRBJ1-5): GAGVSQSPSNKVTEKGKDVELRCDPISGHTALYWYRQSLGQGLEFLIYFQGNSAPDKSGLPSDRFSAERTGGSVSTLTIQRTQQEDSAVYLCASSLGTRGQPQHFGDGTRLSIL.

The rearrangement joins TRBV6-5 to TRBJ2-5; 8 bases agree with TRBD1. Germline V lookup: CDR1 MNHEY, CDR2 SVGAGI. V dropped 4 bases and J dropped 4; count of bases not matched to a gene: 11. The CDR3 covers 16 residues. CDR3 DNA: TGTGCCAGCAGTTCAATGCCCGGGACAGGAGGAGAGACCCAGTACTTC. Its protein is CASSSMPGTGGETQYF.

This rearrangement joins TRBV6-4 to TRBJ2-5; 8 bases align to TRBD2. The assigned J gene may be wrong: the sequence end matches TRBJ2-7 better. Looked up from germline, CDR1 is MRHNA and CDR2 is SNTAGT. The CDR3 sequence is 16 residues long. The CDR3 DNA reads as TGTGCCAGCAGTGACCCCGTGGTTGCGGGAGGCTACGAGCAGTACTTC. Its protein product is CASSDPVVAGGYEQYF.

The rearrangement uses TRBV5-4 and TRBJ2-5, with 11 positions matching TRBD2. The DNA end is more similar to TRBJ2-7, so the J call may be wrong. Germline-derived CDR1 and CDR2 are SGHNT and YYREEE (reference sequence). The CDR3 is 16 residues long. This CDR3 reads CASSLGTSGISYEQYF. CDR3 coding DNA: TGTGCCAGCAGCCTGGGGACTAGCGGCATTTCCTACGAGCAGTACTTC.

The chain has TRBV5-1 and TRBJ1-6; D possibly corresponds to TRBD1 (6 bases). Per germline, CDR1 SGHRS and CDR2 YFSETQ. The CDR3 consists of 14 residues. Deletions cut 3 bases from V and 5 bases from J, with 9 bases between. CDR3 residues: CASSWDIDNSPLHF. In DNA, the CDR3 is TGCGCCAGCAGCTGGGACATTGATAATTCACCCCTCCACTTT.

The J gene is TRBJ2-1, the V gene TRBV7-6, with TRBD2 matching over 7 bases. J was trimmed by 5 bases and V by 0 bases; bases with no gene match: 1. CDR3 length: 14 amino acids. Looked up from germline, CDR1 is SGHVS and CDR2 is FNYEAQ. CDR3 nucleotide sequence: TGTGCCAGCAGCTTAGCGGGGGGGAACAATGAGCAGTTCTTC. Protein sequence: CASSLAGGNNEQFF.

V is TRBV7-6 and J is TRBJ2-7; TRBD1 agrees at 9 bases. The CDR3 extends over 15 amino acids. The junction had 6 bases not matched to a gene; V was cut back by 1 base and J by 5 bases. CDR1 is SGHVS and CDR2 is FNYEAQ in the germline V gene. The CDR3 coding sequence is TGTGCCAGCAGCTTAGGTGCTACAGGGGGCGACGAGCAGTACTTC. Translated: CASSLGATGGDEQYF.

V usage is TRBV28 and J usage is TRBJ2-5, with TRBD1 matching 8 bases. Germline values: CDR1 MDHEN, CDR2 SYDVKM. The CDR3 spans 16 residues. V dropped 0 bases and J dropped 2; count of bases not matched to a gene: 5. The CDR3 nucleotides read TGTGCCAGCAGTTTATGGCGGACAGGGTCACAAGAGACCCAGTACTTC. This encodes CASSLWRTGSQETQYF. Using reference TRBV28 and TRBJ2-5 for the parts outside the CDR3, the full variable domain is DVKVTQSSRYLVKRTGEKVFLECVQDMDHENMFWYRQDPGLGLRLIYFSYDVKMKEKGDIPEGYSVSREKKERFSLILESASTNQTSMYLCASSLWRTGSQETQYFGPGTRLLVL.